This entry is about one T cell receptor (beta chain). Its target is not known. This record comes from a study of shared clonotypes between healthy human individuals. The wider study: A few men and a couple of women, aged 18 to 49, were donors.

Evenly divided among several immunoSEQ plates was the genomic DNA of each subset. Here immunoSEQ multiplex PCR was the method, and the copy in TCRdb shows in-frame clones only, minus some. The table lists about 460,000 clones, 70% to 80% of them singletons. Study results and limitations: Blood was the only sampled material, and tissue repertoires likely differ. Clonotype sharing among donors likely depends on sequencing depth.

CDR1 MGHRA and CDR2 YSYEKL come from the germline V gene. Trimming removed 2 bases at V and 8 bases at J, with 10 bases between. This CDR3 spans 13 amino acids. Sequencing was performed on PBMCs. The rearrangement uses TRBV4-1 and TRBJ1-5; D unclear. The source is a woman between 40 and 50 years old in good health. Some clones in this sample may be carry-over from other donors' samples. The CDR3 coding sequence is TGCGCCAGCAGCCAATTTCGACTCGAGCCCCAGCATTTT. It specifies CASSQFRLEPQHF.